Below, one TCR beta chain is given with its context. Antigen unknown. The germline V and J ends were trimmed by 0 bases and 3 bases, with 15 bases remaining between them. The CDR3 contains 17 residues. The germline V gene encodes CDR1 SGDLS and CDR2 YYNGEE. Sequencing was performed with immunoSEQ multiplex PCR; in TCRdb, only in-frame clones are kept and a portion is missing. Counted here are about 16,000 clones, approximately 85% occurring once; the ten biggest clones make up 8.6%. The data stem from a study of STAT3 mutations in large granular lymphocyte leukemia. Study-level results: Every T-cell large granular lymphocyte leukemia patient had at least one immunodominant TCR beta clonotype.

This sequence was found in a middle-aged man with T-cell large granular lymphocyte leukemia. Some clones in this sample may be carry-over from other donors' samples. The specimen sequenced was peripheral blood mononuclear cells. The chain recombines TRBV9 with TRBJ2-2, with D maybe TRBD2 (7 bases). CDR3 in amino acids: CASSVEGGEEDTGELFF. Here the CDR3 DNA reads TGTGCCAGCAGCGTAGAGGGGGGGGAAGAAGACACCGGGGAGCTGTTTTTT.